Shown below are 4 T cell receptor beta chains from a single sample sequenced in a study of cytomegalovirus exposure and HLA in healthy donors. PCR primers comprised 60 Vbeta and 13 Jbeta primers. Measured with immunoSEQ multiplex PCR; TCRdb has only the in-frame clones, and not every one. The sample records just over 150,000 clones, approximately 86% being singletons. Specimen: PBMCs. The receptors originated from a young woman in good health and CMV-seronegative.

V usage is TRBV7-2 and J usage is TRBJ2-1; 9 nucleotides match TRBD2. Germline assignment: CDR1 SGHTA and CDR2 FQGNSA. J was trimmed by 6 bases and V by 0 bases; bases with no gene match: 6. There are 16 residues in the CDR3. CDR3 sequence: CASSLAFRGRGNEQFF. As DNA, the CDR3 is TGTGCCAGCAGCTTAGCTTTTCGCGGGAGGGGCAATGAGCAGTTCTTC.

A word on this clone: The junction shows a germline mismatch at one end, possibly a read error. The same CDR3 is also encoded by other DNA sequences in this sample. The chain employs TRBV15 and TRBJ1-5; TRBD1 agrees at 8 bases. Germline V gene lookup returns CDR1 LNHNV and CDR2 YYDKDF (reference sequence). The CDR3 contains 14 residues. The CDR3 sequence: CATSRDRGNQPQHF. The CDR3 region has the DNA TGTGCCACCAGCCGAGACAGGGGTAACCAGCCCCAGCATTTT.

The V call is TRBV16, the J call TRBJ1-5; the D is unclear. The CDR3 consists of 14 residues. In germline, CDR1 is KGHSY, CDR2 FQNENV. V lost 1 base, J lost 9 bases, and 13 bases lay in between. CDR3 amino acids: CASSQFYGERPQHF. CDR3 DNA sequence: TGTGCCAGCAGCCAATTTTACGGGGAGAGGCCCCAGCATTTT.

This chain joins TRBV19 and TRBJ1-1, with D possibly being TRBD1 (6 bases). Deletions cut 4 bases from V and 7 bases from J, with 10 bases between. This CDR3 is built from 12 residues. Looked up from germline, CDR1 is LNHDA and CDR2 is SQIVND (reference sequence). CDR3 bases: TGTGCCAGTAGTAGAACAGGGTATGAAGCTTTCTTT. Amino acid sequence: CASSRTGYEAFF.